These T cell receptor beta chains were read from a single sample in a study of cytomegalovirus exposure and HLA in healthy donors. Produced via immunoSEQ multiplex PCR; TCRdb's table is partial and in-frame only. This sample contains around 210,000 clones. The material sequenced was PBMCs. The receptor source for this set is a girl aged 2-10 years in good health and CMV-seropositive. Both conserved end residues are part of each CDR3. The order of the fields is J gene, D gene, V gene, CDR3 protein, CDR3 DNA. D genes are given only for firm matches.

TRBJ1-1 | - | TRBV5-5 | CASSLAGYTEAFF | TGTGCCAGCAGCTTGGCAGGGTACACTGAAGCTTTCTTT
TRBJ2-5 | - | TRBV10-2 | CASGGQWQETQYF | TGCGCCAGCGGAGGACAGTGGCAAGAGACCCAGTACTTC
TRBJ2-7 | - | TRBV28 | CASSLWGDIDEQYF | TGTGCCAGCAGTTTATGGGGAGATATCGACGAGCAGTACTTC
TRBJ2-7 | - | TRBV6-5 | CASGGVGEQYF | TGTGCCAGCGGGGGCGTAGGCGAGCAGTACTTC
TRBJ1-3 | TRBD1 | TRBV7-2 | CASSLVGQGLSGNTIYF | TGTGCCAGCAGCTTAGTGGGACAGGGGCTCTCTGGAAACACCATATATTTT
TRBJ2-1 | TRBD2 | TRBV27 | CASSPLTSVSRNEQFF | TGTGCCAGCAGTCCCCTAACTAGCGTCTCTAGGAATGAGCAGTTCTTC
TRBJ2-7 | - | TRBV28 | CASSLISSEQYF | TGTGCCAGCAGTTTAATTTCTAGTGAGCAGTACTTC
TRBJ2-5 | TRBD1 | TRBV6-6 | CASSQGQIQETQYF | TGTGCCAGCAGTCAGGGACAGATCCAAGAGACCCAGTACTTC
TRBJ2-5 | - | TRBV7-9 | CASREVGVQETQYF | TGTGCCAGCAGGGAGGTCGGGGTTCAAGAGACCCAGTACTTC
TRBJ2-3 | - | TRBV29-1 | CSSAGQLSQRTQYF | TGCAGTTCGGCAGGGCAACTATCACAGAGGACGCAGTATTTT
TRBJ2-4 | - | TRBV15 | CATRGAKNIQYF | TGTGCCACCCGGGGAGCCAAAAACATTCAGTACTTC
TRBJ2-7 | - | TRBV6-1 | CASKVNGLSYEQYF | TGTGCCAGCAAGGTAAACGGGTTATCCTACGAGCAGTACTTC
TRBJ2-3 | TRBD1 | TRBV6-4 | CASSLTGVVTDTQYF | TGTGCCAGCAGCCTGACAGGGGTTGTCACAGATACGCAGTATTTT
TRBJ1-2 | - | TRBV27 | CASSLTTNYGYTF | TGTGCCAGCAGCCTAACCACCAACTATGGCTACACCTTC
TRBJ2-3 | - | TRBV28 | CASSSTGDTQYF | TGTGCCAGCAGCTCAACAGGGGATACGCAGTATTTT
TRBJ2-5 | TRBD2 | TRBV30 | CAWSVFSVAGDAGETQYF | TGTGCCTGGAGTGTATTTTCGGTTGCGGGAGACGCTGGAGAGACCCAGTACTTC
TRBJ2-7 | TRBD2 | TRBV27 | CASSITSVGVSYEQYF | TGTGCCAGCAGTATAACTAGCGTGGGAGTTTCCTACGAGCAGTACTTC
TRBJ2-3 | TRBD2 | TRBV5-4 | CASSPGLAKDTDTQYF | TGTGCCAGCAGCCCGGGACTAGCGAAAGACACAGATACGCAGTATTTT
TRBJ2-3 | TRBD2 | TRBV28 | CASSLTSGTRTDTQYF | TGTGCCAGCAGCTTGACTAGCGGGACCCGCACAGATACGCAGTATTTT
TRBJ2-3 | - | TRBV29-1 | CSSGRGQGSTDTQYF | TGCAGCTCCGGGAGGGGACAGGGAAGCACAGATACGCAGTATTTT
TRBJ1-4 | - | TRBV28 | CASSSQGRTNEKLFF | TGTGCCAGCAGTTCCCAGGGAAGGACTAATGAAAAACTGTTTTTT
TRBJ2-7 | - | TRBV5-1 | CASSSGGSSYEQYF | TGCGCCAGCAGCTCAGGGGGGAGCTCCTACGAGCAGTACTTC
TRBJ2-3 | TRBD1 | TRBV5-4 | CASSLGTDRGTDTQYF | TGTGCCAGCAGCTTGGGGACCGACAGGGGAACAGATACGCAGTATTTT
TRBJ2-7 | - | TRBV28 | CASSPTLQRASYEQYF | TGTGCCAGCAGTCCGACCCTCCAGAGGGCCTCCTACGAGCAGTACTTC
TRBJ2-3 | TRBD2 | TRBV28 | CASRNRIKTSGTKDTQYF | TGTGCCAGCAGAAACCGAATAAAGACTAGCGGGACAAAAGATACGCAGTATTTT
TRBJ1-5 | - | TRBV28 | CASSKIQGSNQPQHF | TGTGCCAGCAGCAAGATACAGGGCAGCAATCAGCCCCAGCATTTT
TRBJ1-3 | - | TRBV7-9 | CASSLDSGNTIYF | TGTGCCAGCAGCTTAGACAGTGGAAACACCATATATTTT
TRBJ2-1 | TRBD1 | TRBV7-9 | CASSPGTGANEQFF | TGTGCCAGCAGCCCCGGGACAGGGGCCAATGAGCAGTTCTTC
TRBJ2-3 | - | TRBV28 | CASSPSTGPTDTQYF | TGTGCCAGCAGCCCCAGCACGGGTCCCACAGATACGCAGTATTTT
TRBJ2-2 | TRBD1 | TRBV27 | CASSLSGQPTGELFF | TGTGCCAGCAGTTTATCGGGACAGCCGACCGGGGAGCTGTTTTTT
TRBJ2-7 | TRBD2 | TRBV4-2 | CASSQDQETSGISYEQYF | TGTGCCAGCAGCCAAGATCAGGAGACTAGCGGGATTTCCTACGAGCAGTACTTC
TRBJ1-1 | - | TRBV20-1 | CSASLDTEAFF | TGCAGTGCTAGCCTTGACACTGAAGCTTTCTTT
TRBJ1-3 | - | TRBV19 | CASRRLPFSGNTIYF | TGTGCCAGTAGGCGACTCCCTTTCTCTGGAAACACCATATATTTT
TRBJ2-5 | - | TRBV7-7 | CASSPAGGQETQYF | TGTGCTAGCAGCCCCGCTGGCGGTCAAGAGACCCAGTACTTC
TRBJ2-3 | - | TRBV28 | CASSLSQGRSDTQYF | TGTGCCAGCAGTTTATCACAGGGTCGGTCGGATACGCAGTATTTT
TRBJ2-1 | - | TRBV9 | CASSVGTAGYNEQFF | TGTGCCAGCAGCGTAGGGACCGCGGGTTACAATGAGCAGTTCTTC
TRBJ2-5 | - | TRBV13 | CASSGQGQLETQYF | TGTGCCAGCAGCGGTCAGGGGCAATTAGAGACCCAGTACTTC
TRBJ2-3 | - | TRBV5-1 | CATRMADTQYF | TGCGCCACTAGGATGGCAGATACGCAGTATTTT
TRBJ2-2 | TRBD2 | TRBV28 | CASSSPSGRNTGELFF | TGTGCCAGCAGTTCCCCGAGCGGGAGGAACACCGGGGAGCTGTTTTTT
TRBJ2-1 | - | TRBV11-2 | CASSLGLGDEQFF | TGTGCCAGCAGCTTAGGACTAGGCGATGAGCAGTTCTTC
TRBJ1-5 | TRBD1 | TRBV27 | CARGSQGIVVQPQHF | TGTGCCAGGGGATCACAGGGGATAGTCGTGCAGCCCCAGCATTTT
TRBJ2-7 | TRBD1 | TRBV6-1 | CASLQGIEQYF | TGTGCCAGTTTACAGGGGATCGAGCAGTACTTC
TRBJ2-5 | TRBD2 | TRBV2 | CASTARTSVETQYF | TGTGCCAGCACCGCCCGGACTAGCGTTGAGACCCAGTACTTC
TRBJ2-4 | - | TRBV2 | CASAKLAKNIQYF | TGTGCCAGCGCTAAACTAGCCAAAAACATTCAGTACTTC
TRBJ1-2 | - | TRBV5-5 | CASSPSTGEANYGYTF | TGTGCCAGCAGCCCCTCAACGGGGGAGGCAAACTATGGCTACACCTTC
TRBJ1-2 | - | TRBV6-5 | CASSLQGLEGYTF | TGTGCCAGCAGCCTACAGGGTCTCGAAGGCTACACCTTC
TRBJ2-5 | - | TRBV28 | CASSTSGPAGETQYF | TGTGCCAGCAGTACCTCGGGTCCTGCGGGGGAGACCCAGTACTTC
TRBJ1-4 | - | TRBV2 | CATYSDNLDEKLFF | TGTGCCACCTACTCGGACAATTTGGATGAAAAACTGTTTTTT
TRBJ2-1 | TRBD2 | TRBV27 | CASSQGLAGGPHEQFF | TGTGCCAGCAGTCAGGGACTAGCGGGAGGGCCACATGAGCAGTTCTTC
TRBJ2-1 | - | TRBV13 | CASSPKWALRGEQFF | TGTGCCAGCAGCCCAAAATGGGCCCTACGGGGTGAGCAGTTCTTC
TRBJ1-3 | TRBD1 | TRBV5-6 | CASSLGRDRVRNTIYF | TGTGCCAGCAGCTTGGGACGGGACAGGGTGCGAAACACCATATATTTT
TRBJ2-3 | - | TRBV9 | CASSVEGGAPDTQYF | TGTGCCAGCAGCGTAGAAGGTGGGGCCCCAGATACGCAGTATTTT
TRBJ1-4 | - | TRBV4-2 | CASSQDRQFNEKLFF | TGTGCCAGCAGCCAAGATCGACAGTTTAATGAAAAACTGTTTTTT
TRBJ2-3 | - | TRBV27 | CASSFSGFSTDTQYF | TGTGCCAGCAGCTTTAGCGGTTTTAGCACAGATACGCAGTATTTT
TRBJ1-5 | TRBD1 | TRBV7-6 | CASSLLPGQGRSDGNQPQHF | TGTGCCAGCAGCTTATTACCGGGACAGGGGCGCTCCGATGGCAATCAGCCCCAGCATTTT